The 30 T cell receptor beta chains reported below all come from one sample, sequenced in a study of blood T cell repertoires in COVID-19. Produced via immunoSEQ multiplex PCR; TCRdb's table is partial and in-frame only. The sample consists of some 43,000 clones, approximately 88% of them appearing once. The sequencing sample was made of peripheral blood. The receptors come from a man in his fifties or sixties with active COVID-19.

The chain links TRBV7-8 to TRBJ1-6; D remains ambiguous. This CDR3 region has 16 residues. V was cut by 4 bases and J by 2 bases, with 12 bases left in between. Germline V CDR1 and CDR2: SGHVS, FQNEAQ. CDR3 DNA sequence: TGTGCCAGCAGCTCCGTGGGCTACACCTATAATTCACCCCTCCACTTT. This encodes CASSSVGYTYNSPLHF.

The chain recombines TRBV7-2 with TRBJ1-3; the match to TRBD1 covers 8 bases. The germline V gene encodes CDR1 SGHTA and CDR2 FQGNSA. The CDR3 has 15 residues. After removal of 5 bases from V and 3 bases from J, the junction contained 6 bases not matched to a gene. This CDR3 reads CASSNRGLGGNTIYF. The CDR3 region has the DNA TGTGCCAGCAGCAACAGGGGGTTGGGTGGAAACACCATATATTTT. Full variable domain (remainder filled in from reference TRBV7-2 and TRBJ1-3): GAGVSQSPSNKVTEKGKDVELRCDPISGHTALYWYRQSLGQGLEFLIYFQGNSAPDKSGLPSDRFSAERTGGSVSTLTIQRTQQEDSAVYLCASSNRGLGGNTIYFGEGSWLTVV.

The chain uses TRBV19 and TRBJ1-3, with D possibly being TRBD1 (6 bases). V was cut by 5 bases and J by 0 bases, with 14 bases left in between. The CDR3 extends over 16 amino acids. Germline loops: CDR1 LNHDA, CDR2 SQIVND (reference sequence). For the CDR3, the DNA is TGTGCCAGTAGTCCACAGGGTCAACTCTCTGGAAACACCATATATTTT. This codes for CASSPQGQLSGNTIYF.

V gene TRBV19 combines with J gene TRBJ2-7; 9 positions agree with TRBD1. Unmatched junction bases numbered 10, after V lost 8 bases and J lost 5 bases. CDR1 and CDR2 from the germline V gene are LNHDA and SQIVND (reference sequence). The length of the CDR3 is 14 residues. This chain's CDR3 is CASCPGQGKHEQYF. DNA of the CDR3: TGTGCCAGTTGTCCGGGACAGGGTAAGCACGAGCAGTACTTC.

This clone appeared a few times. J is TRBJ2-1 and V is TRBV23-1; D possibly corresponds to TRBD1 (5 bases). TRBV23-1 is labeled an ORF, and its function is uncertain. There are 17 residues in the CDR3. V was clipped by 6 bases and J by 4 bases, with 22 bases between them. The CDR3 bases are TGCGCCAGCAGCCCCAGGACATCTTTGGGATTTTACAATGAGCAGTTCTTC. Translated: CASSPRTSLGFYNEQFF.

CDR3 DNA: TGTGCCAGCAGCTCAGGGGGGCCCGGTGAGACCCAGTACTTC. Encoded protein: CASSSGGPGETQYF. V usage is TRBV5-4 and J usage is TRBJ2-5, with a tentative D call TRBD1 (7 bases). This CDR3 contains 14 residues. Looked up from germline, CDR1 is SGHNT and CDR2 is YYREEE (reference sequence). Trimming took off 3 bases at V and 5 bases at J, with 14 bases between the two ends.

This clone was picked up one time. CDR3 residues: CASSDYQGGGYTF. In DNA, the CDR3 is TGTGCCAGCAGTGACTACCAGGGCGGTGGCTACACCTTC. This chain uses TRBV6-4 with TRBJ1-2; weak D call: TRBD1 (5 bases). Between the trimmed V and J ends, which lost 1 base and 7 bases, there was a span of 10 bases. This CDR3 has 13 residues. Germline CDR1 is MRHNA and CDR2 is SNTAGT.

CDR3 sequence: CASSLGTGLNSPLHF. The DNA of the CDR3 is TGTGCCAGCAGCTTAGGGACAGGCCTTAATTCACCCCTCCACTTT. The chain combines TRBV7-9 with TRBJ1-6; the match to TRBD1 covers 7 bases. CDR3 length: 15 amino acids. Per the germline V gene, CDR1 is SEHNR and CDR2 is FQNEAQ (reference sequence). V shed 1 base, J shed 6 bases, and the junction held 3 bases outside the gene matches. The full variable domain, with the rest looked up from reference TRBV7-9 and TRBJ1-6, is DTGVSQNPRHKITKRGQNVTFRCDPISEHNRLYWYRQTLGQGPEFLTYFQNEAQLEKSRLLSDRFSAERPKGSFSTLEIQRTEQGDSAMYLCASSLGTGLNSPLHFGNGTRLTVT.

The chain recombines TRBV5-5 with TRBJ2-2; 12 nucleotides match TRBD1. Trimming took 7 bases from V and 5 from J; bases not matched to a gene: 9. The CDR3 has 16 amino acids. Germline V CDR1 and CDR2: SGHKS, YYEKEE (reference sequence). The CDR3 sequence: CASRRDRGRITGELFF. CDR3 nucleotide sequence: TGTGCCAGCCGACGGGACAGGGGGCGAATTACCGGGGAGCTGTTTTTT.

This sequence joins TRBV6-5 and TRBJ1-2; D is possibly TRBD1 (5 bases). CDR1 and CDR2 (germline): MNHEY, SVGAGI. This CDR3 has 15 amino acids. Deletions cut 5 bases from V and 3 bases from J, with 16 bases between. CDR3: CASSPRGGWYYGYTF. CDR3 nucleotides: TGTGCCAGCAGTCCTCGTGGGGGGTGGTACTATGGCTACACCTTC.

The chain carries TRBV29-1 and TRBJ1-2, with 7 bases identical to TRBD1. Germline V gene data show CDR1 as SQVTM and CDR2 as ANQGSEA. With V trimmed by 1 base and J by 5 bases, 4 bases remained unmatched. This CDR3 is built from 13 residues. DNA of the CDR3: TGCAGCGTTGAAGTGGCGACAGGGTATGGCTACACCTTC. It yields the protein CSVEVATGYGYTF.

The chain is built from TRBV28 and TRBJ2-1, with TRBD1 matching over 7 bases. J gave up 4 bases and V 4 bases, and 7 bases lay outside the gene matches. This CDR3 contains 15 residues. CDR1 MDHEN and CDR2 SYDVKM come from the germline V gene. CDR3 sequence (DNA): TGTGCCAGCAGTTCCGGGACAGAGGAATACAATGAGCAGTTCTTC. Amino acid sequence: CASSSGTEEYNEQFF.

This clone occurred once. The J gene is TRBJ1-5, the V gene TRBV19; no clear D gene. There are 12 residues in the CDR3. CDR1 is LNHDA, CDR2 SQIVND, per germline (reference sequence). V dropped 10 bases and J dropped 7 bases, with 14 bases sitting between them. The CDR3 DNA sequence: TGTGCCACCTCGGGATTTGGACAGCCCCAGCATTTT. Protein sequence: CATSGFGQPQHF.

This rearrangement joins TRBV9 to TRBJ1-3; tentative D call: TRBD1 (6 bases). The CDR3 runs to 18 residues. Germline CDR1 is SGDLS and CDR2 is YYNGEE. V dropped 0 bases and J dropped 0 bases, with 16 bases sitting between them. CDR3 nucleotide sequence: TGTGCCAGCAGCGTAGGGACAGCACTTCCCATCTCTGGAAACACCATATATTTT. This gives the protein CASSVGTALPISGNTIYF.

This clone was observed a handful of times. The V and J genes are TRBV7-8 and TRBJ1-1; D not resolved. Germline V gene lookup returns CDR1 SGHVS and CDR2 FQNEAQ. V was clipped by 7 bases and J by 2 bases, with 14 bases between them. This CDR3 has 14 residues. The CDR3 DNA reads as TGTGCCAGCACCCCAGCTACACATAACACTGAAGCTTTCTTT. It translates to CASTPATHNTEAFF.

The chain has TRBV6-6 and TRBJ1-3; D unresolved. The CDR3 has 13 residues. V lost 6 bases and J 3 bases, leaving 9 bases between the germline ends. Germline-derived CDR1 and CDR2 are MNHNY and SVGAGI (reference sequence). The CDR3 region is CASRQGGGNTIYF. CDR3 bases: TGTGCCAGCAGACAAGGAGGTGGAAACACCATATATTTT.

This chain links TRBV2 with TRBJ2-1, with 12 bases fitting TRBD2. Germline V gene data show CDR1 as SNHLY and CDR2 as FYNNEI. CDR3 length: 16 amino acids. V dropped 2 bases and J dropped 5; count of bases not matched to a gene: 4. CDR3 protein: CASSEPTSGGHNEQFF. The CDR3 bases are TGTGCCAGCAGTGAACCAACTAGCGGGGGGCACAATGAGCAGTTCTTC.

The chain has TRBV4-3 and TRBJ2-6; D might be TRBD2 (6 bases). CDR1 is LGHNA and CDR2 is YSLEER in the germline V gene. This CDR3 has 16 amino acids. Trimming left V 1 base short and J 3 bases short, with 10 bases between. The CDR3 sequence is CASSQGGVGGANVLTF. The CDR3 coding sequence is TGCGCCAGCAGCCAAGGCGGGGTTGGTGGGGCCAACGTCCTGACTTTC.

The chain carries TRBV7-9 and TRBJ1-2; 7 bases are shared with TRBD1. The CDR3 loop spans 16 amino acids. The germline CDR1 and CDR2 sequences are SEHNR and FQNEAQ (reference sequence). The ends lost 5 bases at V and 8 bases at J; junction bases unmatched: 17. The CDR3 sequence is CASSVDQPTGRGGYTF. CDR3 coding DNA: TGTGCCAGCAGCGTTGACCAACCGACAGGGCGAGGAGGCTACACCTTC.

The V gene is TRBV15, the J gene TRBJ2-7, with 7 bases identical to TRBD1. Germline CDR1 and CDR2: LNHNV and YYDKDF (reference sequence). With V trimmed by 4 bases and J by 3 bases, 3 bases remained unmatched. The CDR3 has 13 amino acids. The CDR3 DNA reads TGTGCCACCAGCACCGGGACAGACTACGAGCAGTACTTC. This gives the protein CATSTGTDYEQYF.

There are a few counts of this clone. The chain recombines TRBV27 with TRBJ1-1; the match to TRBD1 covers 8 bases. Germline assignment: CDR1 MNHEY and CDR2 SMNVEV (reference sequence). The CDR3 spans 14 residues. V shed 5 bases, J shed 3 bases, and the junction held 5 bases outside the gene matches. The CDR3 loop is CASSLQGGYTEAFF. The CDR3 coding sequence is TGTGCCAGCAGTCTACAGGGGGGGTACACTGAAGCTTTCTTT.

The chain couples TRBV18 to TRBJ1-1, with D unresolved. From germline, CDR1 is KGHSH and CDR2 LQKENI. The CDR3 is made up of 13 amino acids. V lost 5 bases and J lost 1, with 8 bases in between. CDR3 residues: CASSSDTNTEAFF. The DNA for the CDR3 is TGTGCCAGCTCATCCGACACGAACACTGAAGCTTTCTTT.

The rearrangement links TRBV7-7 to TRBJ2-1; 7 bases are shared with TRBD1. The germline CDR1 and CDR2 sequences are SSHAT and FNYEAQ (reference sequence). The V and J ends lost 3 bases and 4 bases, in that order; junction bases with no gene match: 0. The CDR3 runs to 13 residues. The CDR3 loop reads CASSLGQYNEQFF. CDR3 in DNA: TGTGCCAGCAGCTTGGGACAGTACAATGAGCAGTTCTTC.

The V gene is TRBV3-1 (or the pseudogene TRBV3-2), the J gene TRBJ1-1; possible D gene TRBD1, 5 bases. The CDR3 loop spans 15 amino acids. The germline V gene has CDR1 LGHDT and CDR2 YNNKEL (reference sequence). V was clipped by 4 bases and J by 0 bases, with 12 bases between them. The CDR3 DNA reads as TGTGCCAGCAGCCTGGCAGGGTCCCTGAACACTGAAGCTTTCTTT. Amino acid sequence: CASSLAGSLNTEAFF.

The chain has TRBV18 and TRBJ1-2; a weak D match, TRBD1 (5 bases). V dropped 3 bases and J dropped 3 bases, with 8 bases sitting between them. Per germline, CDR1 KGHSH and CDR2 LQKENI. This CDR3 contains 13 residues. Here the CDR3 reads CASSPDRDYGYTF. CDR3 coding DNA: TGTGCCAGCTCACCCGACAGAGACTATGGCTACACCTTC.

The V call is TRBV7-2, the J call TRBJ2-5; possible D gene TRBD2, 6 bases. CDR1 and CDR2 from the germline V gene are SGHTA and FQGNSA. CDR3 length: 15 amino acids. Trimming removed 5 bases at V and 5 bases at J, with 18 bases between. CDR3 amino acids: CASSQSGSVRETQYF. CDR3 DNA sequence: TGTGCCAGCAGCCAAAGCGGGTCTGTGAGGGAGACCCAGTACTTC.

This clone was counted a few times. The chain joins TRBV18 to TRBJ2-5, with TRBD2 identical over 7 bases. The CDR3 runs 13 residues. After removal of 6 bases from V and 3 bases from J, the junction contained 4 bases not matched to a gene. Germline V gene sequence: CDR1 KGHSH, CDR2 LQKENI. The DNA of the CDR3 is TGTGCCAGCTCGCTCGGGGGGAAAGAGACCCAGTACTTC. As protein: CASSLGGKETQYF. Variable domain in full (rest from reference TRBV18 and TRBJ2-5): NAGVMQNPRHLVRRRGQEARLRCSPMKGHSHVYWYRQLPEEGLKFMVYLQKENIIDESGMPKERFSAEFPKEGPSILRIQQVVRGDSAAYFCASSLGGKETQYFGPGTRLLVL.

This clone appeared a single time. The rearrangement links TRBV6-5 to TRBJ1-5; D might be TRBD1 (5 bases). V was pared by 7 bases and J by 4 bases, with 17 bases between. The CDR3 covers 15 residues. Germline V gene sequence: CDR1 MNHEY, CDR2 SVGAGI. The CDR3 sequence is CASKRDGGTNQPQHF. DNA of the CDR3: TGTGCCAGCAAACGGGATGGGGGGACGAATCAGCCCCAGCATTTT.

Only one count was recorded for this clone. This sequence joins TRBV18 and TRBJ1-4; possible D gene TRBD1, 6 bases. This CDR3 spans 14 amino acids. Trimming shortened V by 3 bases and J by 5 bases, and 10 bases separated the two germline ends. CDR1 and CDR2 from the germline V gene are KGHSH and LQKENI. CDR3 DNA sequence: TGTGCCAGCTCACCCGGGGGGCGGAATGAAAAACTGTTTTTT. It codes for CASSPGGRNEKLFF.

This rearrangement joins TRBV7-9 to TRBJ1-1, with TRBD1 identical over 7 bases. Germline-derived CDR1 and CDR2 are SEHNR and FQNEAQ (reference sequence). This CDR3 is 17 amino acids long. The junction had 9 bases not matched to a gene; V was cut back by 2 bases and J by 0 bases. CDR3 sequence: CASSLQGGPLMNTEAFF. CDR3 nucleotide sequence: TGTGCCAGCAGCTTACAGGGGGGCCCCCTCATGAACACTGAAGCTTTCTTT.